The 2 T cell receptor beta chains given below trace back to one sample, sequenced in a study of T cells after yellow fever vaccination. One entry per CDR3 protein, called by TCRdb with MiXCR from the 5' RACE reads. The sample has about 260,000 distinct CDR3 sequences, around 4.9% seen once. The specimen comprised CD4+ T cells sorted from PBMCs, sampled on the day of the yellow fever booster vaccination. These receptors originate from a man younger than 30 who received the YFV17D yellow fever vaccine.

This clonotype appeared a few times. This chain connects TRBV20-1 to TRBJ1-5, with D uncertain. Germline values: CDR1 DFQATT, CDR2 SNEGSKA (reference sequence). The CDR3 has 13 amino acids. V lost 0 bases to trimming and J lost 9 bases, with 12 bases between them. CDR3 residues: CSAREGRRRPQHF. CDR3 nucleotides: TGCAGTGCTAGAGAGGGCAGGCGGCGGCCCCAGCATTTT.

The rearrangement joins TRBV28 to TRBJ2-3; the match to TRBD2 covers 10 bases. The V segment lost 1 base and the J segment 3 bases; nucleotides outside the gene matches: 7. The CDR3 loop spans 17 amino acids. The V gene's germline CDR1 is MDHEN and CDR2 SYDVKM. CDR3 sequence: CASSLYLAGAGTDTQYF. As DNA, the CDR3 is TGTGCCAGCAGTTTATATCTAGCGGGGGCCGGGACAGATACGCAGTATTTT.